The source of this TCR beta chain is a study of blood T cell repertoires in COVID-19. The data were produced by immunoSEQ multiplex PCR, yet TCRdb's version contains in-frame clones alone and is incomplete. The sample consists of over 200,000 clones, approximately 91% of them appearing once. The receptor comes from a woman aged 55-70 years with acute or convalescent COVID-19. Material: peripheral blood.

In nucleotides, the CDR3 is TGTGCTGTTCCTATCGACAGCTATGGCTACACCTTC. As protein: CAVPIDSYGYTF. The rearrangement joins TRBV30 to TRBJ1-2, with D tentatively TRBD1 (5 bases). The CDR3 length is 12 residues. CDR1 is GTSNPN, CDR2 SVGIG, per germline (reference sequence).